This TCR beta chain was captured in a study of early T cells in non-severe SARS-CoV-2 infection. This CDR3 contains 14 residues. The V gene's germline CDR1 is SQVTM and CDR2 ANQGSEA. Germline trimming cut 7 bases from V and 1 base from J; bases unmatched to any gene: 7. This clonotype was seen at least ten times. TCRdb analysed the 5' RACE reads with MiXCR anew, one entry per CDR3 protein. The sample records about 64,000 distinct CDR3 sequences, around 4.7% being singletons. Sequenced material: whole blood. The source of this sequence is an adult who was a healthcare worker with PCR-confirmed SARS-CoV-2 infection or an uninfected control (not recorded which). V and J are TRBV29-1 and TRBJ1-3, with 7 bases aligning to TRBD1. CDR3 region: CSASGTASGNTIYF. DNA of the CDR3: TGCAGCGCCTCCGGGACAGCTTCTGGAAACACCATATATTTT.